What follows is one T cell receptor (beta chain) and its context. Antigen specificity is unknown. The sample originates from a study of beta chain features in type 1 diabetes. The study's findings and limits: Among all four CD4+ subsets, Type 1 diabetes patients had TCRB CDR3s that were moderately but significantly shorter.

This CDR3 contains 14 residues. Losses at the gene ends were 8 bases for V and 8 bases for J; bases not matched to a gene: 10. Germline CDR1 SNHLY, CDR2 FYNNEI. Sequenced material consisted of expressed TCRB transcripts (all of the isolated RNA was reverse transcribed). Profiling relied on immunoSEQ multiplex PCR, and the TCRdb table lists in-frame clones only, not all of them. The table includes roughly 150,000 clones, 7.5% to 8.5% detected once. The gene calls are TRBV2 and TRBJ2-2, with TRBD2 matching 8 bases. Specimen: central memory CD4+ T cells from blood. The sequence was collected from a man in his late teens or twenties with type 1 diabetes. CDR3 amino acids: CASSKGLGEGELFF. The CDR3 DNA reads TGTGCCAGCTCCAAGGGACTAGGGGAGGGGGAGCTGTTTTTT. Full variable domain (missing parts from reference TRBV2 and TRBJ2-2): EPEVTQTPSHQVTQMGQEVILRCVPISNHLYFYWYRQILGQKVEFLVSFYNNEISEKSEIFDDQFSVERPDGSNFTLKIRSTKLEDSAMYFCASSKGLGEGELFFGEGSRLTVL.